The 16 T cell receptor beta chains given below trace back to one sample, sequenced in a study of blood T cell repertoires in COVID-19. Repertoires were generated with immunoSEQ multiplex PCR, while TCRdb's copy carries only in-frame clones and drops some. The data contain 150,000 to 190,000 clones, 80% to 90% of them singletons. Sequencing was carried out using PBMCs or T cells enriched from blood (not recorded which). These receptors were obtained from a man in his fifties or sixties who had recovered from COVID-19.

The rearrangement links TRBV7-9 to TRBJ2-1, with D perhaps matching TRBD1 (6 bases). This CDR3 has 14 amino acids. V gave up 5 bases and J gave up 10 bases, with 18 bases separating them. The germline CDR1 and CDR2 sequences are SEHNR and FQNEAQ (reference sequence). CDR3 DNA: TGTGCCAGCAGCCTAACAACAGGGACGACCGAGCAGTTCTTC. Amino acid sequence: CASSLTTGTTEQFF.

V gene TRBV5-4 combines with J gene TRBJ1-1; 7 bases agree with TRBD1. V lost 3 bases to trimming and J lost 0 bases; unmatched junction nucleotides: 5. Germline CDR1 is SGHNT and CDR2 is YYREEE (reference sequence). The CDR3 extends over 15 amino acids. CDR3 in amino acids: CASSYTGALNTEAFF. As DNA, the CDR3 is TGTGCCAGCAGCTACACAGGGGCCCTGAACACTGAAGCTTTCTTT. The variable domain in full, with the rest retrieved from reference TRBV5-4 and TRBJ1-1, is ETGVTQSPTHLIKTRGQQVTLRCSSQSGHNTVSWYQQALGQGPQFIFQYYREEENGRGNFPPRFSGLQFPNYSSELNVNALELDDSALYLCASSYTGALNTEAFFGQGTRLTVV.

This clone was counted a few times. The rearrangement links TRBV9 to TRBJ2-5, with a possible D match to TRBD2 (6 bases). V was clipped by 0 bases and J by 2 bases, with 14 bases between them. The germline CDR1 and CDR2 sequences are SGDLS and YYNGEE. There are 16 residues in the CDR3. The CDR3 coding sequence is TGTGCCAGCAGCGTAGGTATTGGGACTCAGCAAGAGACCCAGTACTTC. Translating gives CASSVGIGTQQETQYF.

This sequence joins TRBV5-1 and TRBJ1-6, with a weak D call TRBD1 (6 bases). CDR3 size: 15 residues. Trimming removed 4 bases from V and 9 bases from J, with 17 bases in between. CDR1 is SGHRS and CDR2 is YFSETQ in the germline V gene. CDR3 amino acids: CASSPIPWGRSPLHF. The CDR3 coding sequence is TGCGCCAGCAGCCCGATCCCATGGGGGCGTTCACCCCTCCACTTT.

This clone has a single count. The chain couples TRBV5-1 to TRBJ2-7, with 9 bases that match TRBD2. CDR3 size: 17 residues. The junction had 12 bases not matched to a gene; V was cut back by 0 bases and J by 5 bases. Germline CDR1 is SGHRS and CDR2 is YFSETQ. The CDR3 nucleotides are TGCGCCAGCAGCTTGGAGGTCCTGAGCGGGGGGAAAAACGAGCAGTACTTC. Amino acid sequence: CASSLEVLSGGKNEQYF.

This clone was counted a few times. The chain joins TRBV19 to TRBJ1-2; D call uncertain. The CDR3 runs to 11 residues. The germline V gene has CDR1 LNHDA and CDR2 SQIVND (reference sequence). Trimming shortened V by 3 bases and J by 8 bases, and 7 bases separated the two germline ends. The CDR3 DNA reads TGTGCCAGTAGTATCGGGGTGGGCTACACCTTC. Protein: CASSIGVGYTF.

The chain carries TRBV5-1 and TRBJ1-1; 7 bases agree with TRBD1. The CDR3 length is 14 residues. Germline V gene sequence: CDR1 SGHRS, CDR2 YFSETQ. Unmatched junction bases numbered 10, after V lost 6 bases and J lost 5 bases. The CDR3 DNA sequence: TGCGCCAGCAACCCTACAGGGGCCGGGACTGAAGCTTTCTTT. Translation: CASNPTGAGTEAFF. Full variable domain (remainder filled in from reference TRBV5-1 and TRBJ1-1): KAGVTQTPRYLIKTRGQQVTLSCSPISGHRSVSWYQQTPGQGLQFLFEYFSETQRNKGNFPGRFSGRQFSNSRSEMNVSTLELGDSALYLCASNPTGAGTEAFFGQGTRLTVV.

The CDR3 loop is CASSEDRDTGELFF. The CDR3 DNA reads TGTGCCAGCAGTGAGGACAGGGACACCGGGGAGCTGTTTTTT. J is TRBJ2-2 and V is TRBV6-1; 8 nucleotides agree with TRBD1. With 3 bases clipped from V and 3 bases from J, the junction kept 0 bases outside the gene matches. Germline V gene sequence: CDR1 MNHNS, CDR2 SASEGT. The CDR3 runs 14 residues.

This clone was counted between two and nine times. The germline gene is not matched at one end of the junction; a read error may be the cause. This chain links TRBV5-4 with TRBJ2-7, with TRBD1 matching over 7 bases. In germline, CDR1 is SGHNT, CDR2 YYREEE (reference sequence). The CDR3 has 13 amino acids. This CDR3 reads CASSSHPTGFGLF. CDR3 DNA: TGTGCCAGCAGCTCCCACCCGACAGGGTTCGGTCTCTTC.

The genes are TRBV7-2 and TRBJ2-3; TRBD2 matches at 11 bases. CDR3 length equals 19 residues. The germline V gene has CDR1 SGHTA and CDR2 FQGNSA. Unmatched junction bases numbered 9, after V lost 1 base and J lost 0 bases. The CDR3 DNA sequence: TGTGCCAGCAGCTTAGATCGTGCGGGACTAGCGGTTAGCACAGATACGCAGTATTTT. Translation: CASSLDRAGLAVSTDTQYF.

This clone rates as medium-sized. The chain carries TRBV9 and TRBJ2-2, with D unresolved. The CDR3 is 14 residues long. Trimming removed 0 bases at V and 5 bases at J, with 8 bases between. Germline V gene lookup returns CDR1 SGDLS and CDR2 YYNGEE. This CDR3 is CASSVATATGELFF. The CDR3 DNA sequence: TGTGCCAGCAGCGTAGCTACAGCTACCGGGGAGCTGTTTTTT.

The chain recombines TRBV4-3 with TRBJ2-3, with 8 bases matching TRBD2. Germline V gene sequence: CDR1 LGHNA, CDR2 YSLEER. V was clipped by 4 bases and J by 0 bases; unmatched bases: 6. The CDR3 contains 16 residues. The CDR3 DNA follows: TGCGCCAGCAGCCCCAGGGTAGCGGGGAGCACAGATACGCAGTATTTT. As protein: CASSPRVAGSTDTQYF.

This clone showed up just once. The chain combines TRBV5-4 with TRBJ1-2, with D perhaps TRBD1 (5 bases). CDR1 is SGHNT and CDR2 is YYREEE in the germline V gene (reference sequence). The V end lost 4 bases, the J end lost 5 bases, and 18 bases lay between the germline ends. CDR3 length: 15 residues. The CDR3 reads CASSKTASVVYGYTF. The CDR3, as DNA: TGTGCCAGCAGCAAGACAGCCTCTGTGGTGTATGGCTACACCTTC.

This chain links TRBV14 with TRBJ1-2; D is possibly TRBD1 (5 bases). From germline, CDR1 is SGHDN and CDR2 FVKESK. The CDR3 length is 13 residues. Trimming left V 8 bases short and J 7 bases short, with 17 bases between. Here the CDR3 DNA reads TGTGCCAGCGGGGGGACCCGCGCCGGTGGCTACACCTTC. It encodes CASGGTRAGGYTF.

This clone was detected only a few times. V and J are TRBV7-9 and TRBJ1-3, with 8 bases fitting TRBD1. Germline V lookup: CDR1 SEHNR, CDR2 FQNEAQ (reference sequence). This CDR3 has 16 residues. V gave up 0 bases and J gave up 1 base; unmatched junction bases: 2. The CDR3 DNA reads as TGTGCCAGCAGCTTAGCGACAGGGGTATCTGGAAACACCATATATTTT. Amino acids: CASSLATGVSGNTIYF.

With regard to this clone: It is unclear where the CDR3 begins or ends on the DNA, so no DNA is shown, and the CDR3 is as TCRdb lists it. The chain is built from TRBV5-4 and TRBJ1-2; the table's D call, TRBD1, has no DNA check behind it. The CDR3 length equals 13 residues, ends included. Germline loops: CDR1 SGHNT, CDR2 YYREEE (reference sequence). This chain's CDR3 is CASSLVGQGAFTF.